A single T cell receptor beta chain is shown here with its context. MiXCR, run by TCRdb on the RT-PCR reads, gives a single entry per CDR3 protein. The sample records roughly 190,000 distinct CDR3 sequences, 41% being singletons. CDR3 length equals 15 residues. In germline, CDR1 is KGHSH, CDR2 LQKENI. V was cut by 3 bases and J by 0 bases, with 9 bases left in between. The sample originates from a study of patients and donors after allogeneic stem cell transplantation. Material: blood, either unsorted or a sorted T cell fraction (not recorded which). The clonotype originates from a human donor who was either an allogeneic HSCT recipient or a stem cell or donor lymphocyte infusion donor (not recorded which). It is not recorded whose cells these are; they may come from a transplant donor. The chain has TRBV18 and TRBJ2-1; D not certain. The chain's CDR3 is CASSPVAASYNEQFF. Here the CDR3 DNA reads TGTGCCAGCTCACCTGTGGCGGCCTCCTACAATGAGCAGTTCTTC. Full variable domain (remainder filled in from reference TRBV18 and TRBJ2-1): NAGVMQNPRHLVRRRGQEARLRCSPMKGHSHVYWYRQLPEEGLKFMVYLQKENIIDESGMPKERFSAEFPKEGPSILRIQQVVRGDSAAYFCASSPVAASYNEQFFGPGTRLTVL.